The text below deals with one TCR beta chain. What it binds is not known. The data derive from a study of OX40 agonist ivuxolimab in advanced cancers. Across the study: Head and neck, renal cell, melanoma or hepatocellular carcinoma were the cancers that dose-escalation patients had.

Broader study findings: There was clonal expansion of CD4+ and CD8+ blood T cells by week 6 at 0.1 to 3.0 mg/kg.

The assay was immunoSEQ multiplex PCR, and TCRdb's table has in-frame clones only and misses some. The sample includes approximately 20,000 clones, about 90% seen only once; the top ten take around 16%. The source was CD4+ or CD8+ T cells sorted from blood, collected in a trial of the OX40 agonist ivuxolimab. This sequence was found in an adult with an advanced solid tumor such as melanoma, head and neck, liver or kidney cancer.

The CDR3 loop reads CASSYSGTVNTEAFF. The CDR3 bases are TGTGCCAGCAGTTACTCGGGGACAGTGAACACTGAAGCTTTCTTT. The rearrangement uses TRBV2 and TRBJ1-1, with 7 bases that match TRBD1. CDR1 is SNHLY and CDR2 is FYNNEI in the germline V gene. Unmatched junction bases numbered 6, after V lost 5 bases and J lost 0 bases. The CDR3 is 15 residues long.